This T cell receptor beta chain was sequenced for a study of response to subunit inactivated influenza vaccine. This clonotype came up a few times. No antigen is known for it. Germline V lookup: CDR1 MNHNS, CDR2 SASEGT. V lost 1 base to trimming and J lost 1 base, with 19 bases between them. CDR3 length: 18 residues. MiXCR, applied by TCRdb to the RT-PCR reads, yields one record per CDR3 protein. The table shows approximately 160,000 distinct CDR3 sequences, with around 10% occurring only once. Study-level points and caveats: With each seasonal influenza vaccination, the authors suggested, few new T cells are recruited.

V usage is TRBV6-1 and J usage is TRBJ2-5; D is perhaps TRBD1 (6 bases). The receptor was isolated from a man between 50 and 70 years old who received an inactivated influenza vaccine. The sample was CD8+ T cells sorted from PBMCs, taken less than 30 months after vaccination. This CDR3 is CASSEDSGPGDLQETQYF. CDR3 coding DNA: TGTGCCAGCAGTGAAGATTCCGGGCCAGGGGATCTCCAAGAGACCCAGTACTTC.